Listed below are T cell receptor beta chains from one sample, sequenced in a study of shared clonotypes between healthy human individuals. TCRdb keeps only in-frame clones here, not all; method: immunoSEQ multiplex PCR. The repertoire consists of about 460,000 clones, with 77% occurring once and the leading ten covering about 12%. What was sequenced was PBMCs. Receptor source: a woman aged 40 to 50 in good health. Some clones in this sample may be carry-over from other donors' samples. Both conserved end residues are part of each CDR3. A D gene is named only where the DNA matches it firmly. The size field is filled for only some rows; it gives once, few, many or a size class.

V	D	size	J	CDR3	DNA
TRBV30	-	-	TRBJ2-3	CAWSVITVGDTQYF	TGTGCCTGGAGTGTCATCACCGTAGGCGATACGCAGTATTTT
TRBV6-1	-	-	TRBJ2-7	CASRDRDGYEQYF	TGTGCCAGCAGAGACCGGGACGGCTACGAGCAGTACTTC
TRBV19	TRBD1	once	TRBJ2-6	CASSSYPGQGRGSGANVLTF	TGTGCCAGTAGTAGCTACCCGGGACAGGGGAGGGGCTCTGGGGCCAACGTCCTGACTTTC
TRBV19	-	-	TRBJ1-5	CASSIQAGHPNQPQHF	TGTGCCAGTAGTATACAAGCGGGACACCCGAATCAGCCCCAGCATTTT
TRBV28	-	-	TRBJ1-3	CASSLTKGGGNTIYF	TGTGCCAGCAGCTTGACAAAGGGTGGTGGAAACACCATATATTTT
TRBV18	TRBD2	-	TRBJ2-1	CASSPRRLAEPYNEQFF	TGTGCCAGCTCACCGAGGAGACTAGCGGAACCCTACAATGAGCAGTTCTTC
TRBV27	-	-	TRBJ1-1	CASSSGPDSWGAFF	TGTGCCAGCAGCAGTGGGCCGGACTCCTGGGGTGCTTTCTTT
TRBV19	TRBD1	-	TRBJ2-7	CASSRTGGKSYEQYF	TGTGCCAGTAGTAGGACAGGGGGTAAGTCCTACGAGCAGTACTTC
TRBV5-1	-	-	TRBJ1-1	CASSPGHGEAFF	TGCGCCAGCAGCCCCGGACATGGGGAAGCTTTCTTT
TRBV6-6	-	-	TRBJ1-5	CASAGNQPQHF	TGTGCCAGCGCCGGAAATCAGCCCCAGCATTTT
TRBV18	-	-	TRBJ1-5	CASSGSGDPNQPQHF	TGTGCCAGCTCAGGTTCAGGAGACCCGAATCAGCCCCAGCATTTT
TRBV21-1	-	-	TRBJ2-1	CASSKEWGRRNEQFF	TGTGCCAGCAGCAAAGAATGGGGGCGTCGCAATGAGCAGTTCTTC
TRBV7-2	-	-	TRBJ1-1	CASSFSGRRNTEAFF	TGTGCCAGCAGCTTTTCCGGACGGAGGAACACTGAAGCTTTCTTT
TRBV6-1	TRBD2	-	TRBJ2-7	CASSEALLSGSNEQYF	TGTGCCAGCAGTGAAGCGCTTCTTAGCGGGAGTAACGAGCAGTACTTC
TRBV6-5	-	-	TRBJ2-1	CASSPPHEQFF	TGTGCCAGCAGTCCCCCCCATGAGCAGTTCTTC
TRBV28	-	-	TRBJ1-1	CASSLRQNTEAFF	TGTGCCAGCAGTTTAAGGCAGAACACTGAAGCTTTCTTT
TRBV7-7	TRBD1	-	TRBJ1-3	CASSLGQGNTIYF	TGTGCTAGCAGCTTGGGACAGGGAAACACCATATATTTT
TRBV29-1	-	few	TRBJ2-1	CSVEGRGNEQFF	TGCAGCGTTGAAGGGAGGGGCAATGAGCAGTTCTTC
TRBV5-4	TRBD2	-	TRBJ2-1	CASSFAGTSGTEQFF	TGTGCCAGCAGCTTCGCCGGGACTAGCGGGACCGAGCAGTTCTTC
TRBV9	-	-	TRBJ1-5	CASSVAPDQRHLQHF	TGTGCCAGCAGCGTAGCTCCAGATCAAAGGCATCTCCAGCATTTT
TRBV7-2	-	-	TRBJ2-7	CASSLNGRDYEQYF	TGTGCCAGCAGCTTAAACGGCAGGGACTACGAGCAGTACTTC
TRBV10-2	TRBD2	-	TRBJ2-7	CASRTAGGAGYEQYF	TGCGCCAGCCGGACAGCGGGAGGAGCGGGTTACGAGCAGTACTTC
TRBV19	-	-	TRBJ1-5	CASSIRGGTSSNQPQHF	TGTGCCAGTAGTATTAGGGGGGGGACATCTAGCAATCAGCCCCAGCATTTT
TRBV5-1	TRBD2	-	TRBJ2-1	CASSLDGLAGADEQFF	TGCGCCAGCAGCTTGGATGGACTAGCGGGAGCTGATGAGCAGTTCTTC